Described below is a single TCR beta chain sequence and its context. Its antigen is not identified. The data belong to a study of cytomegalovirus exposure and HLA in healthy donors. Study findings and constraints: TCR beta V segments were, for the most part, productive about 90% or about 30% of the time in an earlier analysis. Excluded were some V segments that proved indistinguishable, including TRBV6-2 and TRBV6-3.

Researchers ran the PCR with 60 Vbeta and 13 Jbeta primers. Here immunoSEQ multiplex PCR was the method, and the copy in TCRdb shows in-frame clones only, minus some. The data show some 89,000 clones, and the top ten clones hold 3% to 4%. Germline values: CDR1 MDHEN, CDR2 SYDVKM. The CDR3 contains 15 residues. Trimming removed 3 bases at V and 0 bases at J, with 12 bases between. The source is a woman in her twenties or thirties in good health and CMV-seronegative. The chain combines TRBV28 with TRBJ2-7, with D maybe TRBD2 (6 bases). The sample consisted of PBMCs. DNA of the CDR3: TGTGCCAGCAGTTTTGCTAGCGCAAGCTCCTACGAGCAGTACTTC. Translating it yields CASSFASASSYEQYF.